This T cell receptor (beta chain) was sequenced in a study of post-analysis software for immune sequencing data. Study-wide results and limits: Relative to controls, patients had five TRBV segments at higher frequency, with TRBV5-6, TRBV5-1 and TRBV20-1 among these.

The authors incorporated unique molecular identifiers into the TCR beta cDNA libraries. TCRdb re-called the PCR reads through MiXCR, storing one row per CDR3 protein. The sample has roughly 700,000 distinct CDR3 sequences, 25% to 30% seen once; the top ten hold roughly 0.54%. This clonotype was seen only a few times. No antigen is known for it. Trimming stripped 1 base from V and 3 bases from J, with 13 bases between. This CDR3 spans 15 amino acids. The germline V gene has CDR1 SGHTA and CDR2 FQGNSA. Source material: blood. The origin of this receptor is a girl aged 5-17 years with multiple sclerosis. The chain recombines TRBV7-2 with TRBJ2-7, with D possibly matching TRBD1 (5 bases). The chain's CDR3 is CASSLEGGANYEQYF. The DNA for the CDR3 is TGTGCCAGCAGCTTAGAAGGTGGGGCAAACTACGAGCAGTACTTC.